This TCR beta chain was observed in a study of shared clonotypes between healthy human individuals. Germline CDR1 reads SNHLY; CDR2 reads FYNNEI. The CDR3 is 13 residues long. Trimming cost V 8 bases and J 5 bases, with 16 bases left between them. Assay: immunoSEQ multiplex PCR; the TCRdb copy retains only in-frame clones and omits some. This sample has approximately 1,000,000 clones, with roughly 80% found just once. The sequencing input was memory CD4+ T cells from PBMCs. Subset given: CD45RA-negative fraction. V usage is TRBV2 and J usage is TRBJ2-7; D uncertain. This TCR derives from a man between 18 and 35 years old in good health. Some clones in this sample may be carry-over from other donors' samples. CDR3: CASVPDVAHEQYF. The CDR3 region has the DNA TGTGCCAGCGTACCTGACGTGGCCCACGAGCAGTACTTC.